The rows below give T cell receptor beta chains drawn from one sample of a study of CD8 T cells in acute hepatitis C reinfection. Assay: immunoSEQ multiplex PCR; the TCRdb copy retains only in-frame clones and omits some. The table shows around 36,000 clones, with approximately 83% occurring only once. The sequencing sample was made of naive CD8+ T cells from PBMCs. These TCRs come from a woman in her late teens or twenties who spontaneously cleared hepatitis C infection. Both conserved end residues are part of each CDR3. Fields, in order: J gene, V gene, CDR3 protein.

TRBJ2-7 TRBV27 CASSWGTGDSYEQYF
TRBJ2-5 TRBV29-1 CSVEHSDQPQETQYF
TRBJ2-6 TRBV7-2 CASSLGGTGGANVLTF
TRBJ1-1 TRBV27 CASGLGSGTFQAFF
TRBJ2-2 TRBV7-9 CASSPPGELFF
TRBJ2-1 TRBV2 CASNEGLNNEQFF
TRBJ2-5 TRBV4-1 CASSQAPGEQETQYF
TRBJ2-7 TRBV5-6 CASSLERGPYEQYF
TRBJ2-7 TRBV29-1 CSVESTKTGYEQYF
TRBJ2-3 TRBV5-5 CASSLRVYLPDTQYF
TRBJ2-2 TRBV11-1 CASSFGYDSYTNTGELFF
TRBJ1-1 TRBV2 CASRGDPEAFF
TRBJ2-7 TRBV13 CASSSLSTGNEQYF
TRBJ1-2 TRBV6-1 CASSSTGFPFGYTF
TRBJ1-1 TRBV29-1 CSVSIAEAFF
TRBJ2-1 TRBV27 CASSLDSRYNEQFF
TRBJ2-1 TRBV7-2 CASSPAGGLYNEQFF
TRBJ2-7 TRBV7-8 CASSLGGDRTLYEQYF
TRBJ2-1 TRBV4-1 CASSLGPGLATLGEQFF
TRBJ2-5 TRBV11-1 CASSFSRVGEETQYF
TRBJ2-3 TRBV6-4 CASSTSSSHTDTQYF
TRBJ2-1 TRBV6-5 CASSYSIGGGEQFF
TRBJ1-5 TRBV4-1 CASSHAGGVQPQHF
TRBJ1-2 TRBV18 CASSPPKGLNYGYTF
TRBJ2-7 TRBV15 CATSRDGREGSYEQYF
TRBJ1-1 TRBV19 CASSVTGVDPEAFF
TRBJ2-1 TRBV29-1 CSVVTSGSQSSYNEQFF
TRBJ2-7 TRBV27 CASSGTGPSYEQYF
TRBJ1-1 TRBV5-4 CASSKTNAEAFF
TRBJ1-5 TRBV5-8 CASSFGTYSNQPQHF
TRBJ2-3 TRBV5-6 CASSLEEGGSTDTQYF
TRBJ2-1 TRBV19 CASSMGQGGYNEQFF
TRBJ1-2 TRBV27 CASSQQGDYGYTF
TRBJ1-5 TRBV6-6 CASKQGAMAQPQHF
TRBJ2-5 TRBV7-6 CASSLATLHIAGGMETQYF
TRBJ2-1 TRBV27 CASSLSGLDEQFF